This T cell receptor beta chain was documented in a study of cytomegalovirus exposure and HLA in healthy donors. Study-wide results and limits: Links to common viral pathogens appeared, in a later analysis, for several of the most significant clusters. In a later analysis, a missense DCLRE1C variant was linked to TCR beta V- and J-gene trimming.

Turning to this clone: The antigen is unknown.

Each donor was nominally healthy when sampled (though unrecorded immune exposures were likely). PCR employed 60 Vbeta and 13 Jbeta primers. Profiled with immunoSEQ multiplex PCR; TCRdb holds only in-frame clones, not every one. The sample shows roughly 180,000 clones, around 75% of them seen only once. Looked up from germline, CDR1 is SGHRS and CDR2 is YFSETQ. After removal of 0 bases from V and 10 bases from J, the junction contained 9 bases not matched to a gene. This CDR3 spans 15 amino acids. The rearrangement joins TRBV5-1 to TRBJ2-1; 8 positions agree with TRBD1. Specimen: PBMCs. The TCR sequence derives from a female donor in good health and CMV-seronegative. For the CDR3, the DNA is TGCGCCAGCAGCTTGGTTGGGCAGGGGGCAAACGAGCAGTTCTTC. Translation gives CASSLVGQGANEQFF.